This T cell receptor (beta chain) came from a study of beta chain features in type 1 diabetes. Study observations and caveats: Lower insertion and higher deletion counts appeared at VDJ junctions in type 1 diabetes patients.

The germline V gene encodes CDR1 MNHNS and CDR2 SASEGT. V lost 2 bases to trimming and J lost 3 bases, with 7 bases between them. The CDR3 length is 13 residues. Points on this clone: Its target is not known.

As every portion of the isolated RNA was reverse transcribed, the sequencing read expressed TCRB transcripts. Profiled with immunoSEQ multiplex PCR; TCRdb holds only in-frame clones, not every one. The sample includes about 900,000 clones, roughly a sixth of them seen just once. Every participating donor gave one draw, a heparinised blood sample averaging about 116 mL. CD4+ naive, central memory, regulatory and stem cell-like memory cells were sorted via CD45RO/CCR7/CD25/CD127/CD95/CD27. This TCR came from a woman aged 18-29 years in good health. The chain joins TRBV6-1 to TRBJ1-2, with TRBD1 as a possible D gene (5 bases). The specimen was naive CD4+ T cells from blood. In DNA form, the CDR3 reads TGTGCCAGCAGTGAAACGGGGGACTATGGCTACACCTTC. This codes for CASSETGDYGYTF.